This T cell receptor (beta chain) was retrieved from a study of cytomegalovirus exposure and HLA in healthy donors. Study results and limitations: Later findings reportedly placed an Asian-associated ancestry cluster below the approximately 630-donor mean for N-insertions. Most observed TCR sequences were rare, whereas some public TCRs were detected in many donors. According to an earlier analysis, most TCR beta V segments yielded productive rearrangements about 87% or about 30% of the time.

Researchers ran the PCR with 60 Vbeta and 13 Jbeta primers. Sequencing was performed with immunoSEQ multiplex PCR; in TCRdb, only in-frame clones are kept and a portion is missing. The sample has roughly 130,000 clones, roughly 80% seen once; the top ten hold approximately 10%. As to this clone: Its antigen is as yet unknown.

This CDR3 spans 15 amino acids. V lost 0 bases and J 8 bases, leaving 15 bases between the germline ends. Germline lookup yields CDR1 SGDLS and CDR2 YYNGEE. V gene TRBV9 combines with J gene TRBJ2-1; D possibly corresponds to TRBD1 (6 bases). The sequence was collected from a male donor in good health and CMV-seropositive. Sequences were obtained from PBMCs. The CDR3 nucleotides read TGTGCCAGCAGCGTAGCTTCCGCAGGGGCTTATGAGCAGTTCTTC. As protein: CASSVASAGAYEQFF.